The clone carrying this TCR beta chain was seen a few times. CDR1 is SQVTM and CDR2 is ANQGSEA in the germline V gene. The CDR3 is 13 residues long. V was pared by 7 bases and J by 4 bases, with 13 bases between. The data were obtained in a study of blood T cell repertoires in COVID-19. Clones were sequenced by immunoSEQ multiplex PCR, and TCRdb holds only the in-frame ones, with some missing. The sample has more than 250,000 clones, approximately 90% seen once; the top ten hold about 4%. The sequencing sample was made of peripheral blood. The V and J genes are TRBV29-1 and TRBJ1-4; D uncertain. This clonotype was obtained from a man between 18 and 29 years old with active or convalescent COVID-19. The CDR3 DNA follows: TGCAGCGCAAACAAGGAGGTTAATGAAAAACTGTTTTTT. Protein sequence: CSANKEVNEKLFF.